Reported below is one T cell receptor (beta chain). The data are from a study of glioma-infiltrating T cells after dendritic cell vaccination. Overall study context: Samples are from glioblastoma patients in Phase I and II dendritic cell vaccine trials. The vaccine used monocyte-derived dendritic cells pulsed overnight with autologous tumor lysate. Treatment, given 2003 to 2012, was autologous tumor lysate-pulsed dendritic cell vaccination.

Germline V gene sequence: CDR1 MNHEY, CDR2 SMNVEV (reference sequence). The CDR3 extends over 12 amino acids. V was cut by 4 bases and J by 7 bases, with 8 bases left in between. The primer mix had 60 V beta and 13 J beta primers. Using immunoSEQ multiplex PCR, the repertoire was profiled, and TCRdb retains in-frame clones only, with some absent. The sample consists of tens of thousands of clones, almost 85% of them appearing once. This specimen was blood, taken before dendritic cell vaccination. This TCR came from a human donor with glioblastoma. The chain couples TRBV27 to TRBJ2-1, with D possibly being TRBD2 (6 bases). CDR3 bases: TGTGCCAGCAGTTCCGCGGGGAATGAGCAGTTCTTC. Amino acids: CASSSAGNEQFF.